The rows below give T cell receptor beta chains drawn from one sample of a study of shared clonotypes between healthy human individuals. Some clones are missing from TCRdb's copy, which holds only in-frame ones; the method was immunoSEQ multiplex PCR. The sample gives under 130,000 clones, just over 65% of which show up once; almost 25% is in the top ten. The sequencing input was memory CD8+ T cells sorted from blood. These TCRs come from a woman aged 25 to 39 in good health. CDR3s include the opening cysteine and the closing phenylalanine or tryptophan. The order of the fields is V gene, D gene, clone size, J gene, CDR3 protein, CDR3 DNA. A D gene is named only where the DNA matches it firmly. Clone size is not always given. Where it is, it says once, few, many or a class for expanded clones.

TRBV4-1	-	-	TRBJ2-7	CASSHLLDVDPYEQYF	TGCGCCAGCAGCCATCTTTTGGACGTGGATCCCTACGAGCAGTACTTC
TRBV30	-	-	TRBJ2-1	CAWSGLKSSYNEQFF	TGTGCCTGGAGTGGACTAAAATCCTCCTACAATGAGCAGTTCTTC
TRBV7-8	-	-	TRBJ2-5	CASSLSSRSVEETQYF	TGTGCCAGCAGCTTATCTTCCAGGAGCGTAGAAGAGACCCAGTACTTC
TRBV7-3	TRBD2	-	TRBJ2-3	CASSLYLAGVGDTQYF	TGTGCCAGCAGCTTATACCTAGCGGGAGTGGGAGATACGCAGTATTTT
TRBV27	-	-	TRBJ2-6	CASSTGGANVLTF	TGTGCCAGCAGCACAGGGGGGGCCAACGTCCTGACTTTC
TRBV7-9	TRBD1	many	TRBJ2-7	CASSLSTGGHEQYF	TGTGCCAGCAGCTTGAGTACAGGGGGCCATGAGCAGTACTTC
TRBV28	-	once	TRBJ1-2	CASSLISSGGYESTNYGYTF	TGTGCCAGCAGTTTGATCTCGTCGGGGGGTTACGAGTCCACTAACTATGGCTACACCTTC
TRBV15	-	once	TRBJ2-3	CATSRMDYHTDTQYF	TGTGCCACCAGCAGGATGGACTATCACACAGATACGCAGTATTTT
TRBV6-1	TRBD2	-	TRBJ2-7	CASGLAGAPPGEQYF	TGTGCCAGCGGACTAGCGGGAGCCCCCCCCGGGGAGCAGTACTTC
TRBV15	-	-	TRBJ2-5	CATSRDRETQYF	TGTGCCACCAGCAGAGATCGGGAGACCCAGTACTTC